These 4 T cell receptor beta chains share one sample of origin, sequenced in a study of shared clonotypes between healthy human individuals. The table came from immunoSEQ multiplex PCR; TCRdb's copy has only in-frame clones and leaves some out. The table has around 560,000 clones, roughly 95% seen once. In the naive CD8 group, cells lacked CD45RO and were positively selected for CCR7, so terminally differentiated effector memory CD45RA+ cells were left out. The specimen sequenced was naive CD8+ T cells sorted from blood. These receptors originate from a woman aged 30 to 39 in good health.

The V gene is TRBV27, the J gene TRBJ2-7, with no clear D. The CDR3 length is 14 residues. V shed 0 bases and J shed 4 bases, with 10 bases lying between them. Germline V gives CDR1 MNHEY, CDR2 SMNVEV (reference sequence). The CDR3 DNA is TGTGCCAGCAGTTTATCGCAGTTAGGGTACGAGCAGTACTTC. This encodes CASSLSQLGYEQYF.

This clone was picked up one time. This rearrangement joins TRBV2 to TRBJ2-7, with 11 bases matching TRBD2. Per germline, CDR1 SNHLY and CDR2 FYNNEI. The V segment lost 2 bases and the J segment 3 bases; nucleotides outside the gene matches: 3. The length of the CDR3 is 15 residues. The CDR3 sequence is CASSETLAGGYEQYF. The CDR3 bases are TGTGCCAGCAGTGAAACCCTAGCGGGAGGCTACGAGCAGTACTTC.

This rearrangement joins TRBV19 to TRBJ1-1; TRBD1 matches 9 bases. This CDR3 is built from 15 residues. Germline CDR1 LNHDA, CDR2 SQIVND (reference sequence). V shed 9 bases and J 5 bases; nucleotides not matched to a gene: 13. CDR3 DNA: TGTGCCAGCGACGAGGGACAGGGAGGTTGGACTGAAGCTTTCTTT. It is translated as CASDEGQGGWTEAFF. Variable domain in full (rest from reference TRBV19 and TRBJ1-1): DGGITQSPKYLFRKEGQNVTLSCEQNLNHDAMYWYRQDPGQGLRLIYYSQIVNDFQKGDIAEGYSVSREKKESFPLTVTSAQKNPTAFYLCASDEGQGGWTEAFFGQGTRLTVV.

There are a few counts of this clone. This chain joins TRBV7-8 and TRBJ2-7, with 8 bases fitting TRBD1. This CDR3 has 13 amino acids. V trimming: 1 base; J trimming: 7 bases; junction bases outside the gene matches: 3. In germline, CDR1 is SGHVS, CDR2 FQNEAQ. CDR3 residues: CASSLGQGKEQYF. The DNA for the CDR3 is TGTGCCAGCAGCTTAGGACAGGGGAAGGAGCAGTACTTC.